This entry concerns a single T cell receptor beta chain. As yet, its antigen is unknown. The CDR3 has 14 residues. The germline gives CDR1 MDHEN, CDR2 SYDVKM. Trimming cost V 5 bases and J 6 bases, with 14 bases left between them. This record comes from a study of persistence of HIV-infected CD4 T cells. The libraries were made with immunoSEQ version 4 in survey mode. Template was genomic DNA at around 10 ng/uL, with up to about 1 ug used per sample. Method: immunoSEQ multiplex PCR; TCRdb's copy keeps in-frame clones and lacks some. Here the sample spans 64,000 or so clones, more than 70% being singletons. An overlapping HIV-1 Gag peptide pool stimulated these cells at about 1 ug/peptide/mL. CD40L-negative CD69-negative CD45RO-high memory CD4+ T cells were sorted as populations depleted of antigen-responding cells.

The sequence was collected from an adult man with HIV who was CMV-seropositive. The sequences come from CD4+ T cells sorted from PBMCs after approximately 20-hour stimulation, collected from a patient who received antiretroviral therapy. The chain recombines TRBV28 with TRBJ2-1; possible D gene TRBD1, 6 bases. DNA of the CDR3: TGTGCCAGCAGTACAGGGTTCTCCCGCAATGAGCAGTTCTTC. Amino acids: CASSTGFSRNEQFF.